The 5 T cell receptor beta chains below were found in one sample sequenced in a study of T cells after yellow fever vaccination. TCRdb re-analysed the 5' RACE reads in MiXCR, keeping a single row per CDR3 protein. The data show about 510,000 distinct CDR3 sequences, with 21% seen just once and around 16% held by the top ten. The sequences come from PBMCs, collected roughly 20 days after the first yellow fever vaccination. The receptors stem from a man younger than 35 who received the YFV17D yellow fever vaccine.

This chain uses TRBV3-1 with TRBJ2-5; 7 bases are shared with TRBD1. Per germline, CDR1 LGHDT and CDR2 YNNKEL (reference sequence). The CDR3 loop spans 16 amino acids. V shed 3 bases and J 4 bases; nucleotides not matched to a gene: 11. The CDR3 DNA follows: TGTGCCAGCAGCCAGGGCCTGACAGGGCGCGCAGAGACCCAGTACTTC. Its protein product is CASSQGLTGRAETQYF.

The chain uses TRBV14 and TRBJ2-1; TRBD2 matches at 11 bases. The CDR3 totals 14 residues. Germline CDR1 and CDR2: SGHDN and FVKESK. J was trimmed by 10 bases and V by 0 bases; bases with no gene match: 2. In DNA, the CDR3 is TGTGCCAGCAGCCAAGAGGTAGCGGGGGGGGAGCAGTTCTTC. As protein: CASSQEVAGGEQFF. Full variable domain (remainder filled in from reference TRBV14 and TRBJ2-1): EAGVTQFPSHSVIEKGQTVTLRCDPISGHDNLYWYRRVMGKEIKFLLHFVKESKQDESGMPNNRFLAERTGGTYSTLKVQPAELEDSGVYFCASSQEVAGGEQFFGPGTRLTVL.

This clonotype has a handful of counts. The chain has TRBV5-1 and TRBJ1-5; a possible D gene is TRBD1 (5 bases). Germline V lookup: CDR1 SGHRS, CDR2 YFSETQ. The CDR3 spans 16 residues. The V gene lost 0 bases and the J gene lost 2 bases, with 12 bases spanning the gap. CDR3 in DNA: TGCGCCAGCAGCTTGGATGCCAGGGTTGGCAATCAGCCCCAGCATTTT. This translates into CASSLDARVGNQPQHF.

A few counts support this clonotype. The rearrangement joins TRBV4-3 to TRBJ2-5; D ambiguous. Germline lookup yields CDR1 LGHNA and CDR2 YSLEER. The CDR3 contains 13 residues. Between the trimmed V and J ends, which lost 4 bases and 5 bases, there was a span of 11 bases. CDR3 amino acids: CASSREVGETQYF. CDR3 nucleotides: TGCGCCAGCAGCCGGGAAGTCGGGGAGACCCAGTACTTC.

This chain joins TRBV20-1 and TRBJ2-1; D unresolved. The CDR3 length is 12 residues. Germline V gives CDR1 DFQATT, CDR2 SNEGSKA (reference sequence). Deletions cut 3 bases from V and 7 bases from J, with 10 bases between. Here the CDR3 DNA reads TGCAGTGCTAGGAAATCCTTAAATGAGCAGTTCTTC. This gives the protein CSARKSLNEQFF.